A few counts support the clone carrying this TCR beta chain. Its antigen is unknown. Only in-frame clones appear in the TCRdb table, and some are missing; sequencing was by immunoSEQ multiplex PCR. The sample carries 40,000 to 60,000 clones, about four fifths recorded once. This sample is drawn from a study of graft-versus-host responses after intestinal transplantation. The TCR sequence derives from a human donor who was the organ donor for an intestinal transplant. The sequencing used unstimulated CD4+ T cells sorted from spleen or lymph node cells, collected before transplant.

Here the CDR3 reads CASSHPIAGQQETQYF. CDR3 nucleotide sequence: TGCGCCAGCAGTCATCCCATAGCGGGACAACAAGAGACCCAGTACTTC. This chain uses TRBV23-1 with TRBJ2-5; 8 nucleotides line up with TRBD2. TRBV23-1 is designated an ORF whose function remains uncertain. CDR3 size: 16 residues. The V gene end was trimmed by 3 bases and the J gene end by 2 bases; junction bases not matched to a gene: 8.